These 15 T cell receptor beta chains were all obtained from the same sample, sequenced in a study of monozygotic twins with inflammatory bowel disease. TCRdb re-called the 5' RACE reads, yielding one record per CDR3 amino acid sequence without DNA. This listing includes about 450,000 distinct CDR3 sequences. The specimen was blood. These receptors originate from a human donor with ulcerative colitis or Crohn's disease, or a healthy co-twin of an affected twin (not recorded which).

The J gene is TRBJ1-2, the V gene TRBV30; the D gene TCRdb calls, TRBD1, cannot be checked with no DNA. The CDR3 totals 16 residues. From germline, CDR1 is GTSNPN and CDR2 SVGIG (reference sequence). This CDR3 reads CAWSVIWGMGFDGYTF.

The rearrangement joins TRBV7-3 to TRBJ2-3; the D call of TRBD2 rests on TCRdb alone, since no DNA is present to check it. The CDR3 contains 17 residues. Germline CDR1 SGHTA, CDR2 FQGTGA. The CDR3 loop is CASSRTGLAGATDTQYF.

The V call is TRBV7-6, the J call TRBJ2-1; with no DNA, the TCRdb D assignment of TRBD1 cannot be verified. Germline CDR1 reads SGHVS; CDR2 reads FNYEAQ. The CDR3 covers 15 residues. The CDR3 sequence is CASSVGSGGNNEQFF.

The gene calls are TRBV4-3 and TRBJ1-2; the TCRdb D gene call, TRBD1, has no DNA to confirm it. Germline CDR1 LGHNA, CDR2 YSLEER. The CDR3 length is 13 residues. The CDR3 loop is CASSRDRLYGYTF.

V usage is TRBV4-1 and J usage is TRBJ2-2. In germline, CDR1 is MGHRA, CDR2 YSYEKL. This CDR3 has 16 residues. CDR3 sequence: CASSQDGDRDTGELFF.

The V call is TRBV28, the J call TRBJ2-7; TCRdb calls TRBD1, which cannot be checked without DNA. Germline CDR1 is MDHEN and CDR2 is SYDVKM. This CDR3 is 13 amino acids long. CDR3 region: CASSSQDRYEQYF.

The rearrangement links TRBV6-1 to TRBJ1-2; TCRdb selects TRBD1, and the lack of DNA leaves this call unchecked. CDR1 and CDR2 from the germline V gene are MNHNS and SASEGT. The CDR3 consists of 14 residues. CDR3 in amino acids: CASSEEKAGFGYTF.

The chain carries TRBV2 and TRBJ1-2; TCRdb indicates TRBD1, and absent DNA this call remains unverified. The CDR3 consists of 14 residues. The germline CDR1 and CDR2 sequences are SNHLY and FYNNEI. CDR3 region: CASSELEGGNGYTF.

CDR3 sequence: CSARGSGSAPADTQYF. The rearrangement links TRBV20-1 to TRBJ2-3; absent DNA, TCRdb's TRBD1 call cannot be checked. CDR3 length: 16 residues. Germline CDR1 DFQATT, CDR2 SNEGSKA (reference sequence).

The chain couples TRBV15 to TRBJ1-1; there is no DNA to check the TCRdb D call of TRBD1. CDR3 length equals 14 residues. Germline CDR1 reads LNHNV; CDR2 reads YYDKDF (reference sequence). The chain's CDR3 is CATGRDGQSTEAFF.

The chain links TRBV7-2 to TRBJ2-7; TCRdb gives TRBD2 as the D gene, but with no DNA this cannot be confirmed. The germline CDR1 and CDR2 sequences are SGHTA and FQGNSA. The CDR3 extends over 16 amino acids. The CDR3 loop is CASSLRTSGTSYEQYF.

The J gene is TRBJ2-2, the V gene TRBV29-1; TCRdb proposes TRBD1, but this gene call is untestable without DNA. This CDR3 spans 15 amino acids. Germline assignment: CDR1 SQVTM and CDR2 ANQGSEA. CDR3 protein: CSVWTLGTGKGELFF.

The CDR3: CASSLTGGGQETQYF. V is TRBV7-9 and J is TRBJ2-5; lacking DNA, the TRBD1 call made by TCRdb goes unchecked. Looked up from germline, CDR1 is SEHNR and CDR2 is FQNEAQ (reference sequence). The CDR3 runs 15 residues. The full variable domain, with the rest looked up from reference TRBV7-9 and TRBJ2-5, is DTGVSQNPRHKITKRGQNVTFRCDPISEHNRLYWYRQTLGQGPEFLTYFQNEAQLEKSRLLSDRFSAERPKGSFSTLEIQRTEQGDSAMYLCASSLTGGGQETQYFGPGTRLLVL.

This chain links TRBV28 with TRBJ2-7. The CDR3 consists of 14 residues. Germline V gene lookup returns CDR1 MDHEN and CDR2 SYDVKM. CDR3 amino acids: CASSLSRSSYEQYF.

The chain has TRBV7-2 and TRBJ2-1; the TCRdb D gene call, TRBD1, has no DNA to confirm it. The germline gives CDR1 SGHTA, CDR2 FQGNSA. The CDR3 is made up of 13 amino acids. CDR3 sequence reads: CASSLDRGDEQFF.